The next 20 T cell receptor beta chains were all read from a single sample in a study of regulatory T cells in long-lasting Graves disease. Described time point: newly diagnosed GD, antithyroid drugs for less than 3 months. There was RNA extracted from PBMCs, and the TCR library was made from it. Building the TCR beta libraries relied on iRepertoire HTBI primers, and CDR3 regions underwent Arm-PCR. TCRdb redid the calling of the multiplex PCR reads with MiXCR, one entry per CDR3 protein. The profile shows 400,000 to 550,000 distinct CDR3 sequences, about a sixth of them singletons. These data also featured in a second study, about T cells in Graves' hyperthyroidism and ophthalmopathy.

The sequenced sample was peripheral blood mononuclear cells (PBMCs), obtained at new diagnosis, from a patient treated with antithyroid drugs. These receptors were taken from a woman under 40 with Graves disease.

There are many counts of this clonotype. The gene calls are TRBV18 and TRBJ2-7, with 14 bases that match TRBD2. The CDR3 contains 16 residues. Germline V lookup: CDR1 KGHSH, CDR2 LQKENI. V was pared by 3 bases and J by 3 bases, with 4 bases of the junction left unmatched. DNA for the CDR3: TGTGCCAGCTCACCTCAGGGGACTAGCGGGAGCTACGAGCAGTACTTC. Translating gives CASSPQGTSGSYEQYF.

Ten or more counts support this clonotype. V is TRBV11-2 and J is TRBJ2-3, with 7 bases identical to TRBD1. This CDR3 comprises 11 residues. Germline V gene data show CDR1 as SGHAT and CDR2 as FQNNGV. With V trimmed by 5 bases and J by 9 bases, 2 bases remained unmatched. The DNA for the CDR3 is TGTGCCAGCAGCACGACAGGGACGCAGTATTTT. Its translation: CASSTTGTQYF.

The table lists this clonotype with many counts. This rearrangement joins TRBV4-1 to TRBJ1-5; possibly TRBD1 for D (5 bases). This CDR3 has 15 amino acids. V lost 0 bases, J lost 7 bases, and 13 bases lay in between. Germline CDR1 MGHRA, CDR2 YSYEKL. The DNA for the CDR3 is TGCGCCAGCAGCCAAGATCTAACAGGTGGGCAGCCCCAGCATTTT. Translating it yields CASSQDLTGGQPQHF.

To note about this clonotype: This may be a read error: a much more frequent sequence differs by one nucleotide. This chain links TRBV12-3 or TRBV12-4 with TRBJ1-2; D remains unclear. The length of the CDR3 is 13 residues. CDR3 DNA: TGTGTCAGCAGAGTGGGAAGGGACTATGGCTACACCTTC. Translating gives CVSRVGRDYGYTF.

The table lists this clonotype with a few counts. The chain recombines TRBV10-3 with TRBJ1-2, with TRBD1 matching over 12 bases. V was pared by 2 bases and J by 2 bases, with 9 bases of the junction left unmatched. This CDR3 has 18 amino acids. Per the germline V gene, CDR1 is ENHRY and CDR2 is SYGVKD. In DNA, the CDR3 is TGTGCCATCAGTGAGATAGTCGGGACAGGGGGCAACAACTATGGCTACACCTTC. Translating it yields CAISEIVGTGGNNYGYTF.

This clonotype came up many times. The chain employs TRBV6-1 and TRBJ2-5, with 9 bases that match TRBD2. The end of the DNA fits TRBJ2-1 better, so the J call may be wrong. Germline V gene data show CDR1 as MNHNS and CDR2 as SASEGT. CDR3 size: 17 residues. CDR3 amino acids: CASTSAGREGLRNEQFF. CDR3 bases: TGTGCCAGCACCTCGGCGGGGCGGGAGGGCCTCCGAAATGAGCAGTTCTTC.

This clonotype was counted at least ten times. This chain uses TRBV2 with TRBJ2-3, with 7 bases that match TRBD1. This CDR3 is 13 amino acids long. CDR1 and CDR2 from the germline V gene are SNHLY and FYNNEI. CDR3 bases: TGTGGGGCTACAGGGGAGTTAGCAGATACGCAGTATTTT. Amino acid sequence: CGATGELADTQYF.

This clonotype has at least ten counts. This chain joins TRBV6-1 and TRBJ2-1; tentative D call: TRBD2 (6 bases). CDR3 size: 14 residues. The germline V gene has CDR1 MNHNS and CDR2 SASEGT. The V end was cut by 7 bases, the J end by 7 bases, with 17 bases between. CDR3 nucleotides: TGTGCCAGCATCAAAACCGGGACTGGGAATGAGCAGTTCTTC. This translates into CASIKTGTGNEQFF.

At least ten counts were recorded for this clonotype. This chain connects TRBV2 to TRBJ2-7; TRBD1 or TRBD2 may be the D gene (5 bases each). The CDR3 has 17 amino acids. Deletions cut 0 bases from V and 6 bases from J, with 21 bases between. The germline V gene encodes CDR1 SNHLY and CDR2 FYNNEI. CDR3 region: CASSEALGGLPELEQYF. CDR3 sequence (DNA): TGTGCCAGCAGTGAAGCGCTTGGGGGTTTACCAGAACTCGAGCAGTACTTC. The variable domain in full, with the rest retrieved from reference TRBV2 and TRBJ2-7, is EPEVTQTPSHQVTQMGQEVILRCVPISNHLYFYWYRQILGQKVEFLVSFYNNEISEKSEIFDDQFSVERPDGSNFTLKIRSTKLEDSAMYFCASSEALGGLPELEQYFGPGTRLTVT.

This clonotype has just a few counts. The chain carries TRBV24-1 and TRBJ2-2; D gene uncertain. V lost 5 bases to trimming and J lost 6 bases, with 12 bases between them. Germline V gene sequence: CDR1 KGHDR, CDR2 SFDVKD. The CDR3 is made up of 14 amino acids. CDR3 residues: CATSVNGFSGELFF. CDR3 in DNA: TGTGCCACCAGTGTTAATGGTTTTTCCGGGGAGCTGTTTTTT.

In its sample, this clonotype was seen a few times. This chain uses TRBV6-1 with TRBJ2-1, with D perhaps matching TRBD1 or TRBD2 (5 bases each). The CDR3 sequence is 12 residues long. The V end lost 8 bases, the J end lost 2 bases, and 7 bases lay between the germline ends. From germline, CDR1 is MNHNS and CDR2 SASEGT. This CDR3 is CASGTAYNEQFF. CDR3 coding DNA: TGTGCCAGCGGGACCGCCTACAATGAGCAGTTCTTC.

This clonotype was observed many times. V and J are TRBV5-1 and TRBJ1-4, with unresolved D. The V gene's germline CDR1 is SGHRS and CDR2 YFSETQ. The CDR3 loop spans 15 amino acids. The V and J ends lost 0 bases and 8 bases respectively, with 14 bases between them. This CDR3 is CASSLVSGAGEKLFF. CDR3 DNA sequence: TGCGCCAGCAGCTTGGTGTCCGGAGCAGGCGAAAAACTGTTTTTT.

This clonotype was counted ten times or more. The rearrangement links TRBV6-2 or TRBV6-3 to TRBJ2-7; no clear D. In germline, CDR1 is MNHEY, CDR2 SVGEGT. Between the trimmed V and J ends, which lost 5 bases and 0 bases, there was a span of 17 bases. This CDR3 comprises 16 residues. The CDR3 nucleotides read TGTGCCAGCAGTCCTACTCTCCTGACGGTCTCCTACGAGCAGTACTTC. Amino acids: CASSPTLLTVSYEQYF.

This clonotype has ten or more counts. J is TRBJ2-1 and V is TRBV7-9, with D perhaps assigned TRBD1 or TRBD2 (5 bases each). The germline CDR1 and CDR2 sequences are SEHNR and FQNEAQ (reference sequence). The CDR3 contains 13 residues. V lost 2 bases and J lost 9, with 11 bases in between. The CDR3 region is CASSLRGPSEQFF. The CDR3 DNA sequence: TGTGCCAGCAGCTTAAGGGGACCCAGTGAGCAGTTCTTC.

About this clonotype itself: One base away lies a much larger clone, so this may be a sequencing read error. CDR3 protein: CASSLRSATNERLFF. CDR3 in DNA: TGTGCCAGCAGTCTCCGGTCAGCAACTAATGAAAGACTGTTTTTT. The genes are TRBV28 and TRBJ1-4; D unclear. CDR1 and CDR2 (germline): MDHEN, SYDVKM. The CDR3 totals 15 residues. Full variable domain (remainder filled in from reference TRBV28 and TRBJ1-4): DVKVTQSSRYLVKRTGEKVFLECVQDMDHENMFWYRQDPGLGLRLIYFSYDVKMKEKGDIPEGYSVSREKKERFSLILESASTNQTSMYLCASSLRSATNERLFFGSGTQLSVL.

Many counts were recorded for this clonotype. CDR3 region: CASSPPTGTGDDEQYF. CDR3 DNA sequence: TGTGCCAGCTCACCTCCGACCGGGACAGGGGATGACGAGCAGTACTTC. The rearrangement uses TRBV18 and TRBJ2-7, with TRBD1 matching 10 bases. The CDR3 has 16 residues. V trimming: 3 bases; J trimming: 5 bases; junction bases outside the gene matches: 10. Germline lookup yields CDR1 KGHSH and CDR2 LQKENI.

Many counts were recorded for this clonotype. In DNA, the CDR3 is TGTGCCAGCAGTCGTGCGGCGGGAGTAATCAATGAGCAGTTCTTC. Amino acids: CASSRAAGVINEQFF. This chain connects TRBV28 to TRBJ2-1; 7 positions agree with TRBD2. CDR1 MDHEN and CDR2 SYDVKM come from the germline V gene. The CDR3 spans 15 residues. The V segment lost 5 bases and the J segment 6 bases; nucleotides outside the gene matches: 10.

This clonotype appeared many times. V usage is TRBV30 and J usage is TRBJ1-1; 8 nucleotides match TRBD1. Germline assignment: CDR1 GTSNPN and CDR2 SVGIG (reference sequence). The junction had 1 base not matched to a gene; V was cut back by 1 base and J by 3 bases. The CDR3 extends over 13 amino acids. Here the CDR3 reads CAWSEQGDTEAFF. CDR3 DNA sequence: TGTGCCTGGAGTGAACAGGGGGACACTGAAGCTTTCTTT.

This clonotype was seen at least ten times. This chain connects TRBV28 to TRBJ1-2, with TRBD1 identical over 11 bases. The CDR3 consists of 17 residues. Germline-derived CDR1 and CDR2 are MDHEN and SYDVKM. After removal of 7 bases from V and 6 bases from J, the junction contained 16 bases not matched to a gene. Here the CDR3 DNA reads TGTGCCAGCAACCTACCATCCGGAGGACAGGGGGCGGATGGCTACACCTTC. Translated: CASNLPSGGQGADGYTF.

CDR3 loop: CASRPSRAFTDTQYF. For the CDR3, the DNA is TGTGCCAGCAGACCCTCGAGGGCCTTCACAGATACGCAGTATTTT. The chain joins TRBV12-3 or TRBV12-4 to TRBJ2-3, with TRBD2 as a possible D gene (5 bases). Trimming removed 6 bases at V and 2 bases at J, with 15 bases between. The CDR3 length is 15 residues.